This TCR beta chain was profiled in a study of T cell responses to AZD1222 COVID-19 vaccine. The overall study: Pooling was applied to second doses at about 4 or about 12 weeks. Study-wide results and caveats: AZD1222 recipients seropositive at baseline numbered only 5 to 7.

Regarding this clone: The antigen is unknown.

The protocol was immunoSEQ multiplex PCR, while the TCRdb copy is restricted to in-frame clones and leaves out a portion. The table shows 90,000 to 110,000 clones, with about 80% occurring only once. The CDR3 is 13 amino acids. Per the germline V gene, CDR1 is WSHSY and CDR2 is SAAADI. The ends were cut back, 11 bases at V and 4 bases at J, with 17 bases in the middle. The sample here was peripheral blood, taken on day 0 of AZD1222 vaccination. This TCR derives from an adult in good health. This chain uses TRBV10-2 with TRBJ1-1, with D tentatively TRBD1 (5 bases). For the CDR3, the DNA is TGCGCCTCGGTGGCAGGGTTGGCCACTGAAGCTTTCTTT. Translated, it gives CASVAGLATEAFF.